Below, 25 T cell receptor beta chains from the same sample are listed, as sequenced in a study of CD8 T cells in Susac syndrome. A quantity of roughly 0.5 to 1 ug RNA underwent reverse transcription using random hexamers. TCRdb recomputed calls from the immunoSEQ multiplex PCR reads with MiXCR, one row per CDR3 protein. Counted here are tens of thousands of distinct CDR3 sequences, approximately 94% occurring once; the ten biggest clones make up roughly 0.27%. The sequencing sample was made of CD8+ T cells from PBMCs. Receptors were obtained from a human donor in good health.

The chain uses TRBV24-1 and TRBJ2-1, with unresolved D. Germline CDR1 reads KGHDR; CDR2 reads SFDVKD. This CDR3 is 13 amino acids long. Trimming cost V 2 bases and J 8 bases, with 9 bases left between them. DNA for the CDR3: TGTGCCACCAGTGATTGGGGATACGATGAGCAGTTCTTC. Amino acid sequence: CATSDWGYDEQFF.

V and J are TRBV16 and TRBJ2-1, with D unclear. In germline, CDR1 is KGHSY, CDR2 FQNENV. The CDR3 contains 13 residues. Trimming shortened V by 4 bases and J by 8 bases, and 12 bases separated the two germline ends. CDR3 sequence: CASSPSKTHEQFF. Here the CDR3 DNA reads TGTGCCAGCAGCCCCTCAAAGACCCATGAGCAGTTCTTC. The variable domain in full, completed from reference TRBV16 and TRBJ2-1, reads GEEVAQTPKHLVRGEGQKAKLYCAPIKGHSYVFWYQQVLKNEFKFLISFQNENVFDETGMPKERFSAKCLPNSPCSLEIQATKLEDSAVYFCASSPSKTHEQFFGPGTRLTVL.

The V call is TRBV16, the J call TRBJ2-1; 11 nucleotides align to TRBD2. The CDR3 runs to 16 residues. Germline trimming cut 4 bases from V and 0 bases from J; bases unmatched to any gene: 2. CDR1 KGHSY and CDR2 FQNENV come from the germline V gene. CDR3 DNA sequence: TGTGCCAGCAGCCCTGGACTAGCGGGCTCCTACAATGAGCAGTTCTTC. Residues: CASSPGLAGSYNEQFF.

This clonotype was counted between two and nine times. The genes are TRBV7-9 and TRBJ2-7; no definite D call. Germline lookup yields CDR1 SEHNR and CDR2 FQNEAQ (reference sequence). Trimming removed 3 bases at V and 2 bases at J, with 2 bases between. CDR3 length: 11 residues. CDR3 residues: CASSFAYEQYF. The CDR3, as DNA: TGTGCCAGCAGCTTCGCCTACGAGCAGTACTTC.

This chain connects TRBV29-1 to TRBJ2-7; 7 bases agree with TRBD1. CDR1 is SQVTM and CDR2 is ANQGSEA in the germline V gene. The CDR3 spans 14 residues. Germline trimming cut 1 base from V and 4 bases from J; bases unmatched to any gene: 7. Written as DNA, the CDR3 is TGCAGCGTTGAAGCCACAGGGGATGCGTACGAGCAGTACTTC. Translated, it gives CSVEATGDAYEQYF.

The chain combines TRBV12-3 or TRBV12-4 with TRBJ1-2; D gene ambiguous. The CDR3 has 16 residues. With 1 base removed from V and 4 bases from J, the gap between germline ends came to 16 bases. The CDR3 nucleotides read TGTGCCAGCAGTTTAGACTCGGGCAGGCCTGCCTATGGCTACACCTTC. It encodes CASSLDSGRPAYGYTF.

This chain connects TRBV7-8 to TRBJ2-1; perhaps TRBD1 as D (6 bases). V gave up 5 bases and J gave up 3 bases, with 17 bases separating them. Germline CDR1 SGHVS, CDR2 FQNEAQ. This CDR3 is 16 amino acids long. DNA of the CDR3: TGTGCCAGCAGCCAGCGGACAGCTTCCCTCTACAATGAGCAGTTCTTC. This codes for CASSQRTASLYNEQFF. Complete variable domain (other parts from reference TRBV7-8 and TRBJ2-1): GAGVSQSPRYKVAKRGQDVALRCDPISGHVSLFWYQQALGQGPEFLTYFQNEAQLDKSGLPSDRFFAERPEGSVSTLKIQRTQQEDSAVYLCASSQRTASLYNEQFFGPGTRLTVL.

The V gene is TRBV4-3, the J gene TRBJ1-6; maybe TRBD1 (6 bases). Looked up from germline, CDR1 is LGHNA and CDR2 is YSLEER. The V gene lost 0 bases and the J gene lost 6 bases, with 9 bases spanning the gap. CDR3 length equals 15 residues. CDR3: CASSQDRGSNSPLHF. The CDR3 nucleotides are TGCGCCAGCAGCCAAGACAGGGGTTCTAATTCACCCCTCCACTTT.

The chain is built from TRBV12-5 and TRBJ1-5; the D is unclear. This CDR3 is built from 13 residues. The germline CDR1 and CDR2 sequences are LGHNT and FRNRAP. V shed 6 bases and J shed 0 bases, with 6 bases lying between them. CDR3 amino acids: CASGPYSNQPQHF. The DNA for the CDR3 is TGTGCTAGTGGCCCATATAGCAATCAGCCCCAGCATTTT.

The V call is TRBV4-1, the J call TRBJ2-7; a possible D gene is TRBD2 (6 bases). The germline V and J ends were trimmed by 3 bases and 4 bases, with 16 bases remaining between them. Looked up from germline, CDR1 is MGHRA and CDR2 is YSYEKL. This CDR3 has 15 residues. In DNA, the CDR3 is TGCGCCAGCAGCCAGACCACCGTTGGGGGGTACGAGCAGTACGTC. This encodes CASSQTTVGGYEQYV.

This sequence joins TRBV12-3 or TRBV12-4 and TRBJ1-2, with TRBD1 identical over 7 bases. This CDR3 has 13 residues. The V segment lost 4 bases and the J segment 1 base; nucleotides outside the gene matches: 0. The CDR3: CASSWDSNYGYTF. Here the CDR3 DNA reads TGTGCCAGCAGTTGGGACAGTAACTATGGCTACACCTTC.

The chain combines TRBV29-1 with TRBJ1-2; no clear D gene. V was pared by 2 bases and J by 0 bases, with 10 bases between. Germline values: CDR1 SQVTM, CDR2 ANQGSEA. The CDR3 length is 14 residues. The CDR3 DNA reads as TGCAGCGTTGAAAACCGCTTACCTAACTATGGCTACACCTTC. It yields the protein CSVENRLPNYGYTF.

The chain combines TRBV27 with TRBJ2-7, with 7 bases aligning to TRBD1. Germline V gene sequence: CDR1 MNHEY, CDR2 SMNVEV (reference sequence). This CDR3 has 15 residues. J lost 5 bases, V lost 5 bases, and 12 bases had no gene match. The CDR3 spells CASSPTPGQTDEQYF. For the CDR3, the DNA is TGTGCCAGCAGTCCGACGCCGGGACAGACCGACGAGCAGTACTTC.

This clonotype was detected only once. This rearrangement joins TRBV6-5 to TRBJ2-5; D not certain. The V and J ends lost 6 bases and 5 bases respectively, with 19 bases between them. Looked up from germline, CDR1 is MNHEY and CDR2 is SVGAGI. The CDR3 length is 15 residues. CDR3 sequence: CASRPGTSIWETQYF. The CDR3, as DNA: TGTGCCAGCAGGCCAGGCACCTCGATATGGGAGACCCAGTACTTC.

This clonotype was seen more than once but under ten times. This chain connects TRBV27 to TRBJ2-5; 14 positions agree with TRBD2. After removal of 5 bases from V and 2 bases from J, the junction contained 1 base not matched to a gene. Germline lookup yields CDR1 MNHEY and CDR2 SMNVEV (reference sequence). This CDR3 has 15 residues. CDR3 nucleotide sequence: TGTGCCAGCAGTCGACTAGCGGGAGGGCAAGAGACCCAGTACTTC. This sequence encodes CASSRLAGGQETQYF.

The gene calls are TRBV7-3 and TRBJ2-1, with 12 positions matching TRBD2. The CDR3 has 17 residues. Germline lookup yields CDR1 SGHTA and CDR2 FQGTGA. Trimming at V came to 5 bases and at J to 4 bases, leaving 9 bases not matched to a gene. The chain's CDR3 is CASSPGTSGWIYNEQFF. As DNA, the CDR3 is TGTGCCAGCAGCCCGGGGACTAGCGGGTGGATTTACAATGAGCAGTTCTTC.

The rearrangement joins TRBV29-1 to TRBJ1-2; 10 nucleotides line up with TRBD1. The V segment lost 7 bases and the J segment 8 bases; nucleotides outside the gene matches: 10. This CDR3 is 13 amino acids long. Per the germline V gene, CDR1 is SQVTM and CDR2 is ANQGSEA. The CDR3 DNA reads as TGCAGCGGGGACAGGGGCACTGGGAGAGGCTACACCTTC. It is translated as CSGDRGTGRGYTF.

The V call is TRBV5-1, the J call TRBJ2-7; 8 nucleotides line up with TRBD1. Looked up from germline, CDR1 is SGHRS and CDR2 is YFSETQ. Losses at the gene ends were 2 bases for V and 3 bases for J; bases not matched to a gene: 4. This CDR3 spans 14 amino acids. Written as DNA, the CDR3 is TGCGCCAGCAGCTTCGGACAGGGAGTCTACGAGCAGTACTTC. Its protein product is CASSFGQGVYEQYF.

The chain carries TRBV7-9 and TRBJ1-5; D is perhaps TRBD1 (5 bases). V was pared by 4 bases and J by 0 bases, with 16 bases between. Germline V gene data show CDR1 as SEHNR and CDR2 as FQNEAQ (reference sequence). The length of the CDR3 is 17 residues. CDR3 residues: CASSSAGKRDSNQPQHF. As DNA, the CDR3 is TGTGCCAGCAGCTCTGCAGGGAAGAGGGATAGCAATCAGCCCCAGCATTTT.

The chain has TRBV7-9 and TRBJ1-1; D gene ambiguous. CDR1 SEHNR and CDR2 FQNEAQ come from the germline V gene (reference sequence). The CDR3 consists of 14 residues. Trimming took 5 bases from V and 7 from J, leaving 17 bases between them. CDR3 region: CASSPDLAPGEAFF. The CDR3 DNA reads as TGTGCCAGCAGCCCAGACCTAGCCCCGGGTGAAGCTTTCTTT.

The gene calls are TRBV12-3 or TRBV12-4 and TRBJ1-5; D is undetermined. Trimming shortened V by 3 bases and J by 0 bases, and 9 bases separated the two germline ends. The CDR3 runs to 15 residues. CDR3 sequence (DNA): TGTGCCAGCAGTTTCGGGGTGGATAGCAATCAGCCCCAGCATTTT. Protein product: CASSFGVDSNQPQHF.

The chain combines TRBV20-1 with TRBJ2-1, with 13 bases fitting TRBD2. Per germline, CDR1 DFQATT and CDR2 SNEGSKA (reference sequence). The CDR3 is made up of 19 amino acids. V lost 3 bases, J lost 6 bases, and 17 bases stayed unmatched. CDR3 nucleotides: TGCAGTGCTAGCCCGAGTGCTTGGACTAGCGGGAGAATGGGCAATGAGCAGTTCTTC. It is translated as CSASPSAWTSGRMGNEQFF.

V gene TRBV5-6 combines with J gene TRBJ1-1, with TRBD1 matching over 7 bases. Germline V gene data show CDR1 as SGHDT and CDR2 as YYEEEE. The CDR3 extends over 16 amino acids. The trim removed 0 bases at V and 0 bases at J, leaving 5 bases unmatched. CDR3 region: CASSLEQGLMNTEAFF. The CDR3 DNA reads as TGTGCCAGCAGCTTGGAACAGGGGTTAATGAACACTGAAGCTTTCTTT.

The chain is built from TRBV5-4 and TRBJ2-7, with TRBD2 matching 11 bases. Germline CDR1 is SGHNT and CDR2 is YYREEE (reference sequence). With V trimmed by 3 bases and J by 0 bases, 5 bases remained unmatched. The CDR3 loop spans 16 amino acids. The CDR3 loop reads CASSSFTSGGSYEQYV. CDR3 DNA sequence: TGTGCCAGCAGCTCCTTTACTAGCGGGGGCTCCTACGAGCAGTACGTC.

Here the CDR3 reads CASRLAGGQETQYF. The DNA of the CDR3 is TGTGCCAGCAGGCTAGCGGGGGGCCAAGAGACCCAGTACTTC. The gene calls are TRBV13 and TRBJ2-5; 11 nucleotides match TRBD2. V shed 6 bases, J shed 1 base, and the junction held 1 base outside the gene matches. CDR3 length: 14 residues. Per the germline V gene, CDR1 is PRHDT and CDR2 is FYEKMQ (reference sequence).